The source of this T cell receptor beta chain is a study of blood T cell repertoires in COVID-19. Looking at the study overall: COVID-19 samples, acute and convalescent, were from the United States, Italy and Spain. From T cells, B-cell-depleted T cells, or PBMCs came the material, which was cDNA or gDNA.

The germline gives CDR1 SGHRS, CDR2 YFSETQ. The trim removed 2 bases at V and 4 bases at J, leaving 11 bases unmatched. This CDR3 is 17 amino acids long. Original processing notes: By means of reference gene primer amplification, nucleated cell counts were estimated. Profiled with immunoSEQ multiplex PCR; TCRdb holds only in-frame clones, not every one. V and J calls and clone size are copied from that table; D and trimming were computed from the DNA. The data hold a few hundred thousand clones, with roughly nine tenths observed a single time. The chain is built from TRBV5-1 and TRBJ2-3; the match to TRBD2 covers 9 bases. This sequence originates from a man aged 60 to 69 with acute or convalescent COVID-19. The specimen sequenced was peripheral blood. In nucleotides, the CDR3 is TGCGCCAGCAGCTTCGCGGTAGGCGGGAGGGTCGCAGATACGCAGTATTTT. This sequence encodes CASSFAVGGRVADTQYF.